This T cell receptor (beta chain) was observed in a study of CD8 T cells in ankylosing spondylitis. Per germline, CDR1 SGHAT and CDR2 FQNNGV. The CDR3 extends over 16 amino acids. Trimming removed 5 bases from V and 5 bases from J; junction bases left unmatched: 8. Study-wide points: A motif in TCR beta, a set of seven to nine highly homologous variants, appeared characteristic of ankylosing spondylitis blood.

This clonotype turned up a few times. No antigen is known for it. Using quantitative 5'-RACE with molecular barcodes, the authors made TCR beta libraries. Each CDR3 protein is one row after TCRdb ran MiXCR on the 5' RACE reads. This repertoire shows some 150,000 distinct CDR3 sequences, 9.5% to 12% found once; its top ten account for about 4%. The TCR originated in a female donor with ankylosing spondylitis or in good health (not recorded which). The chain links TRBV11-2 to TRBJ2-1; 11 bases match TRBD2. The source material was blood, either unsorted or a sorted T cell fraction (not recorded which). The CDR3 loop is CASSAISGRADNEQFF. The CDR3 DNA is TGTGCCAGCAGCGCAATTAGCGGGAGGGCCGACAATGAGCAGTTCTTC. Together with reference TRBV11-2 and TRBJ2-1, the CDR3 gives the full variable domain: EAGVAQSPRYKIIEKRQSVAFWCNPISGHATLYWYQQILGQGPKLLIQFQNNGVVDDSQLPKDRFSAERLKGVDSTLKIQPAKLEDSAVYLCASSAISGRADNEQFFGPGTRLTVL.